This T cell receptor (beta chain) was recorded in a study of blood T cell repertoires in COVID-19. On the study more broadly: There were acute and convalescent COVID-19 samples, and they came from the United States, Italy and Spain.

The CDR3 is 15 amino acids. The V end lost 7 bases, the J end lost 1 base, and 16 bases lay between the germline ends. Germline V gene sequence: CDR1 LNHDA, CDR2 SQIVND (reference sequence). Generated by immunoSEQ multiplex PCR, the TCRdb table keeps only in-frame clones and is missing some. The repertoire holds about 110,000 clones, approximately 81% seen once, with approximately 38% in the top ten. The clonotype was recovered from a man of 80 years or more with acute or convalescent COVID-19. The specimen sequenced was peripheral blood. The chain carries TRBV19 and TRBJ1-1, with D possibly matching TRBD1 (6 bases). The CDR3 loop is CASIGQGMPNTEAFF. The DNA of the CDR3 is TGTGCCAGTATCGGGCAGGGGATGCCGAACACTGAAGCTTTCTTT.